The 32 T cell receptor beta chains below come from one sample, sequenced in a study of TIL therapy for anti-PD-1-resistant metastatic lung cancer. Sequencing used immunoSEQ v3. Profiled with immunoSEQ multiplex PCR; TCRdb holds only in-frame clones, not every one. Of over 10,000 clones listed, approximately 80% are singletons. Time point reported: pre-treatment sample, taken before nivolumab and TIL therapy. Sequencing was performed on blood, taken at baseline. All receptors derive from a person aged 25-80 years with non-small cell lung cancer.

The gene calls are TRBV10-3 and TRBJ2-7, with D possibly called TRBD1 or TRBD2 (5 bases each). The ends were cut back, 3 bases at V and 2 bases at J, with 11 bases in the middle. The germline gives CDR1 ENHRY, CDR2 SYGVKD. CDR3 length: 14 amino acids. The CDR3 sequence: CAISDAGRAYEQYF. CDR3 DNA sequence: TGTGCCATCAGTGACGCGGGCAGGGCCTACGAGCAGTACTTC.

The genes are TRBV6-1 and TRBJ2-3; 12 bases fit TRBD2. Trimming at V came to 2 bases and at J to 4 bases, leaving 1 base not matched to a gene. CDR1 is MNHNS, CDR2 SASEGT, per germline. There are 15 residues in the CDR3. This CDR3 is CASSELAGGPDTQYF. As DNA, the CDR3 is TGTGCCAGCAGTGAACTAGCGGGAGGGCCAGATACGCAGTATTTT.

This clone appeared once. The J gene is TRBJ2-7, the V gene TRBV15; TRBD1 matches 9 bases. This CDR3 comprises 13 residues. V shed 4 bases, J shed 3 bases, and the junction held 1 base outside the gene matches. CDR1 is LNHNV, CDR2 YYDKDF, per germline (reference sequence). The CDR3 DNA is TGTGCCACCAGCACGGGACAGGGCTACGAGCAGTACTTC. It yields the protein CATSTGQGYEQYF.

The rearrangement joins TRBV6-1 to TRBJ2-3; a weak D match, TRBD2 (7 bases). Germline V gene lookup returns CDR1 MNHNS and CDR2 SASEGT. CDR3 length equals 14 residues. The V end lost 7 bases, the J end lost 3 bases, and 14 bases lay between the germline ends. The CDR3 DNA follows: TGTGCCAGCACCCGAGAGGGGGGGACAGATACGCAGTATTTT. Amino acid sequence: CASTREGGTDTQYF.

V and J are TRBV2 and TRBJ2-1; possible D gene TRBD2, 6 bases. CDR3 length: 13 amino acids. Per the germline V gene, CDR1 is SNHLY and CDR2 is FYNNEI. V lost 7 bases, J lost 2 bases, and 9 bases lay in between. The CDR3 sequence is CASTERAYNEQFF. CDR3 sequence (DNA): TGTGCCAGCACCGAGCGGGCCTACAATGAGCAGTTCTTC.

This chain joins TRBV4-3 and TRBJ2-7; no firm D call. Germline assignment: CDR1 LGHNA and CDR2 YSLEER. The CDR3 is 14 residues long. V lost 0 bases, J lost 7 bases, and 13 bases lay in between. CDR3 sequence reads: CASSQEGLKGEQYF. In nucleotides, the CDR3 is TGCGCCAGCAGCCAAGAGGGTCTTAAGGGAGAGCAGTACTTC.

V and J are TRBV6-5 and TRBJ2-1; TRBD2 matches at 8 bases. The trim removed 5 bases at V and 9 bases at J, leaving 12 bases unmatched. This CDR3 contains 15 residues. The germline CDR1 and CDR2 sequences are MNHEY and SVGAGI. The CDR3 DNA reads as TGTGCCAGCAGTCCATTCAGCGGGAGTTCCTCTGAGCAGTTCTTC. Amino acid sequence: CASSPFSGSSSEQFF.

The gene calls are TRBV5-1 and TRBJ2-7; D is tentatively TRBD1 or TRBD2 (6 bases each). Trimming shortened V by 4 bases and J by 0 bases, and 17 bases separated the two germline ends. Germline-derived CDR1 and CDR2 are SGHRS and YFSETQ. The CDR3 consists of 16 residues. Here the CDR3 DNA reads TGCGCCAGCAGCCCGGACCCATCGGGGGCCTCCTACGAGCAGTACTTC. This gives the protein CASSPDPSGASYEQYF.

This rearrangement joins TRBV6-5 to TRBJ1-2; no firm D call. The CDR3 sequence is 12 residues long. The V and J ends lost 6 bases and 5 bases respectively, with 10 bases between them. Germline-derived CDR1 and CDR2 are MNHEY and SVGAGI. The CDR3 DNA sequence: TGTGCCAGCAGCCTACGTGGGTATGGCTACACCTTC. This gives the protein CASSLRGYGYTF.

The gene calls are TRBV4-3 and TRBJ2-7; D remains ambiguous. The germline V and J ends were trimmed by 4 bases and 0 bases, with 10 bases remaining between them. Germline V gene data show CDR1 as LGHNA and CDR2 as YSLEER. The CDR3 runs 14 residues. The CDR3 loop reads CASSPHESSYEQYF. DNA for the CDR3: TGCGCCAGCAGCCCGCACGAGAGCTCCTACGAGCAGTACTTC.

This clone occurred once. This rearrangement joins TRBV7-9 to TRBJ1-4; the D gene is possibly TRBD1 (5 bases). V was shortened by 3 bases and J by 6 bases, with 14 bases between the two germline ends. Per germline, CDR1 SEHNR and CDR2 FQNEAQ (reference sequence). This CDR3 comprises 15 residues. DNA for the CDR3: TGTGCCAGCAGCTTGGGCAGGGTCGGCGATGAAAAACTGTTTTTT. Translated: CASSLGRVGDEKLFF.

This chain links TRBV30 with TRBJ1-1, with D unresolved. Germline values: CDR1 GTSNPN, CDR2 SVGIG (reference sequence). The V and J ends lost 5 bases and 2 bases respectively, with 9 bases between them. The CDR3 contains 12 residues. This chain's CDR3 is CAWGRGNTEAFF. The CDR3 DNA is TGTGCCTGGGGACGGGGAAACACTGAAGCTTTCTTT.

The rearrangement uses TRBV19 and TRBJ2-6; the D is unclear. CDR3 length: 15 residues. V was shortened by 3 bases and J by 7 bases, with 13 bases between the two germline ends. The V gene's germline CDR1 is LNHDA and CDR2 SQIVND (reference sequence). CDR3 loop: CASSIPPSTANVLTF. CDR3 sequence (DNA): TGTGCCAGTAGTATCCCACCATCGACAGCCAACGTCCTGACTTTC.

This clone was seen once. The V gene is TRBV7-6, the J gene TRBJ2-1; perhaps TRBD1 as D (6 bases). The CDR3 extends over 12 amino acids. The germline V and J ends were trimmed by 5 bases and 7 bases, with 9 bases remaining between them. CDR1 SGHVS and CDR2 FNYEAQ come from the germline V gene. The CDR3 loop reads CASSDRGNEQFF. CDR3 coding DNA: TGTGCCAGCAGCGATAGGGGGAATGAGCAGTTCTTC.

CDR3 in DNA: TGCGCCAGCAGCCAAGATTTCCCGGGAGGAGCCTACGAGCAGTACTTC. Translating it yields CASSQDFPGGAYEQYF. V and J are TRBV4-1 and TRBJ2-7; 7 nucleotides match TRBD2. Germline V gene data show CDR1 as MGHRA and CDR2 as YSYEKL. V dropped 0 bases and J dropped 2; count of bases not matched to a gene: 7. This CDR3 region has 16 residues.

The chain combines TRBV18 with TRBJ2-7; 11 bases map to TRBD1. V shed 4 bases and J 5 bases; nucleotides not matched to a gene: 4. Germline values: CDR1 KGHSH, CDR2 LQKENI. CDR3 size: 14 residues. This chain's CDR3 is CASSLGQGVHEQYF. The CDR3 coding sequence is TGTGCCAGCTCACTGGGACAGGGGGTTCACGAGCAGTACTTC. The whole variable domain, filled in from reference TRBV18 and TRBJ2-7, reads NAGVMQNPRHLVRRRGQEARLRCSPMKGHSHVYWYRQLPEEGLKFMVYLQKENIIDESGMPKERFSAEFPKEGPSILRIQQVVRGDSAAYFCASSLGQGVHEQYFGPGTRLTVT.

The CDR3, as DNA: TGTGCCAGTAGTCGACAGGGCGACACCGGGGAGCTGTTTTTT. This translates into CASSRQGDTGELFF. This chain links TRBV19 with TRBJ2-2; 7 bases fit TRBD1. Trimming removed 5 bases from V and 3 bases from J; junction bases left unmatched: 3. The V gene's germline CDR1 is LNHDA and CDR2 SQIVND (reference sequence). The CDR3 runs 14 residues.

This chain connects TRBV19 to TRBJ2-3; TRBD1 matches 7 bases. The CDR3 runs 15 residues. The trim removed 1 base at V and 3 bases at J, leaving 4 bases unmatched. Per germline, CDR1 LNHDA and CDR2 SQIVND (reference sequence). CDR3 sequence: CASSIGDRVTDTQYF. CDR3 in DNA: TGTGCCAGTAGTATAGGCGACAGGGTAACAGATACGCAGTATTTT.

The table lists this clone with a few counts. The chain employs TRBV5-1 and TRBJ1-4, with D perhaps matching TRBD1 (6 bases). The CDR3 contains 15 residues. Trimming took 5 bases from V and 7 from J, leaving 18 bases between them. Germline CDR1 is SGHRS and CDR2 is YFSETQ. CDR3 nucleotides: TGCGCCAGCAGACAAGGTGCGGGGGCGGGTGAAAAACTGTTTTTT. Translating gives CASRQGAGAGEKLFF.

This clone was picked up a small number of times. This chain's CDR3 is CASSDGLNTEAFF. The CDR3 coding sequence is TGTGCCAGCAGTGACGGACTGAACACTGAAGCTTTCTTT. The J gene is TRBJ1-1, the V gene TRBV14; no firm D call. Germline V gene data show CDR1 as SGHDN and CDR2 as FVKESK. With 6 bases removed from V and 0 bases from J, the gap between germline ends came to 8 bases. The CDR3 contains 13 residues.

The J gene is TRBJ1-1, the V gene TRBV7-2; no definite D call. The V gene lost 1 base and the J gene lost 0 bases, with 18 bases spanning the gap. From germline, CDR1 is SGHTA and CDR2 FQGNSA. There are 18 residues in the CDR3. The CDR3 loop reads CASSLVVLRGSMNTEAFF. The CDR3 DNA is TGTGCCAGCAGCTTAGTAGTTTTGCGGGGTTCGATGAACACTGAAGCTTTCTTT. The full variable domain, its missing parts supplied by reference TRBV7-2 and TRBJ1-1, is GAGVSQSPSNKVTEKGKDVELRCDPISGHTALYWYRQSLGQGLEFLIYFQGNSAPDKSGLPSDRFSAERTGGSVSTLTIQRTQQEDSAVYLCASSLVVLRGSMNTEAFFGQGTRLTVV.

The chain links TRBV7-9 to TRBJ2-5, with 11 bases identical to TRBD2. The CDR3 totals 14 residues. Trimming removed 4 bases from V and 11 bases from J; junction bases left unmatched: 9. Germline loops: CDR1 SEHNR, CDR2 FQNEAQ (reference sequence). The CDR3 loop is CASSSGTSGWEQYF. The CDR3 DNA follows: TGTGCCAGCAGCTCCGGGACTAGCGGATGGGAGCAGTACTTC.

CDR3 amino acids: CASRPRGLLTSEQYF. The CDR3 DNA reads TGTGCCAGCAGGCCACGTGGACTGCTTACTTCTGAGCAGTACTTC. The chain uses TRBV7-8 and TRBJ2-7, with D perhaps TRBD2 (5 bases). Germline lookup yields CDR1 SGHVS and CDR2 FQNEAQ. The CDR3 totals 15 residues. With 6 bases removed from V and 7 bases from J, the gap between germline ends came to 22 bases.

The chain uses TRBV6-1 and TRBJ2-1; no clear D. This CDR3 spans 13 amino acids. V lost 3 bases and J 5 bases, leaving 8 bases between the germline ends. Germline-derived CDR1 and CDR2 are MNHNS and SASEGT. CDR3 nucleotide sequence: TGTGCCAGCAGTGATAGTAGCCACAATGAGCAGTTCTTC. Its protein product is CASSDSSHNEQFF.

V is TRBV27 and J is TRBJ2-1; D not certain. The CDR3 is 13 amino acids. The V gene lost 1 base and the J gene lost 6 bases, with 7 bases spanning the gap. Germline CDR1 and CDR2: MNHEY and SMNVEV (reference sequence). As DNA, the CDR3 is TGTGCCAGCAGTTTATGGATGGGCAATGAGCAGTTCTTC. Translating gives CASSLWMGNEQFF.

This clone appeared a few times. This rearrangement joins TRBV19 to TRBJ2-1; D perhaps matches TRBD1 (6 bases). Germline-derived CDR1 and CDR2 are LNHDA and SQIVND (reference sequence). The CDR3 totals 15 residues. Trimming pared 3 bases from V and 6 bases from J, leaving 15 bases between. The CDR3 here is CASSIEGQLRNEQFF. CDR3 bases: TGTGCCAGTAGTATTGAAGGACAGCTCCGCAATGAGCAGTTCTTC.

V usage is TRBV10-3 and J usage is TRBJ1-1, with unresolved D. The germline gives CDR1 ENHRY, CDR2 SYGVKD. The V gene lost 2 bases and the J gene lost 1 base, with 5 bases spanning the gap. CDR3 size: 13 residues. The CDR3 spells CAISERQNTEAFF. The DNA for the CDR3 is TGTGCCATCAGTGAGAGACAGAACACTGAAGCTTTCTTT.

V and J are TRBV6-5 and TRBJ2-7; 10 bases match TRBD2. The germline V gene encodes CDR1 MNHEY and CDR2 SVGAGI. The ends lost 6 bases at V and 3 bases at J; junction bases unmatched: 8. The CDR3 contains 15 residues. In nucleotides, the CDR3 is TGTGCCAGCAGAACTCCCTCTAGCGGGAGCTACGAGCAGTACTTC. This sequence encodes CASRTPSSGSYEQYF.

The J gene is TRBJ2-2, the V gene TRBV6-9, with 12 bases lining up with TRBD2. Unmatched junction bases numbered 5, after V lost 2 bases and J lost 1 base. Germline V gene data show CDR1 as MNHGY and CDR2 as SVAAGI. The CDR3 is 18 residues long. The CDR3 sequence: CASSYLSGLAGNTGELFF. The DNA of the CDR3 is TGTGCCAGCAGTTATCTTTCGGGACTAGCGGGGAACACCGGGGAGCTGTTTTTT.

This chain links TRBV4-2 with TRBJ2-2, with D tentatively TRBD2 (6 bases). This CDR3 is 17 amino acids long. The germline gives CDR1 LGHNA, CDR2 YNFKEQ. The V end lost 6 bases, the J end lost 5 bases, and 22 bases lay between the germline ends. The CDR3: CASSTQEGGVSTGELFF. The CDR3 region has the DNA TGTGCCAGCAGTACTCAGGAGGGAGGAGTGTCGACCGGGGAGCTGTTTTTT.

For the CDR3, the DNA is TGTGCCATCAGTGAGTCTTGGACAGCCTCGGGTGAGACCCAGTACTTC. It yields the protein CAISESWTASGETQYF. The rearrangement links TRBV10-3 to TRBJ2-5, with D perhaps matching TRBD1 (6 bases). CDR1 and CDR2 from the germline V gene are ENHRY and SYGVKD. The V and J ends lost 0 bases and 5 bases respectively, with 16 bases between them. The CDR3 covers 16 residues.

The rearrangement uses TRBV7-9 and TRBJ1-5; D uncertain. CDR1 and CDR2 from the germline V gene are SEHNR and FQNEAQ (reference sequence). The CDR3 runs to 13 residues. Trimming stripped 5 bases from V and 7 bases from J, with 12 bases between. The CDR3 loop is CASSIINRQPQHF. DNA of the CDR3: TGTGCCAGCAGCATAATAAACCGCCAGCCCCAGCATTTT.